This passage covers 16 T cell receptor beta chains from one sample sequenced in a study of control samples from healthy donors and cancer patients. Sequencing was performed with immunoSEQ multiplex PCR; in TCRdb, only in-frame clones are kept and a portion is missing. The sample comprises about 140,000 clones, approximately 90% of which are singletons, and 8.5% to 9.5% rests with the top ten. The specimen sequenced was blood. These receptors were taken from a woman in her twenties or thirties in good health.

The gene calls are TRBV30 and TRBJ2-7, with D tentatively TRBD1 or TRBD2 (6 bases each). Trimming removed 3 bases from V and 0 bases from J, with 21 bases in between. The CDR3 loop spans 17 amino acids. Per germline, CDR1 GTSNPN and CDR2 SVGIG (reference sequence). The CDR3 loop reads CAWSVGGTGWGSYEQYF. CDR3 DNA: TGTGCCTGGAGCGTCGGGGGTACAGGGTGGGGCTCCTACGAGCAGTACTTC. Drawing the rest from reference TRBV30 and TRBJ2-7, the complete variable domain is SQTIHQWPATLVQPVGSPLSLECTVEGTSNPNLYWYRQAAGRGLQLLFYSVGIGQISSEVPQNLSASRPQDRQFILSSKKLLLSDSGFYLCAWSVGGTGWGSYEQYFGPGTRLTVT.

The V call is TRBV5-1, the J call TRBJ2-7; 10 bases are shared with TRBD2. CDR1 and CDR2 (germline): SGHRS, YFSETQ. Trimming cost V 2 bases and J 2 bases; bases outside gene matches: 7. The CDR3 spans 16 residues. CDR3 sequence reads: CASSLVTSGTTYEQYF. As DNA, the CDR3 is TGCGCCAGCAGCTTAGTAACTAGCGGGACGACCTACGAGCAGTACTTC.

This clone appeared once. The genes are TRBV6-2 or TRBV6-3 and TRBJ2-7; a weak D match, TRBD2 (5 bases). The CDR3 length is 13 residues. From germline, CDR1 is MNHEY and CDR2 SVGEGT. The V gene lost 2 bases and the J gene lost 3 bases, with 8 bases spanning the gap. DNA for the CDR3: TGTGCCAGCAGTTACCGGGGAGACTACGAGCAGTACTTC. It yields the protein CASSYRGDYEQYF.

The chain combines TRBV21-1 with TRBJ2-2. TRBV21-1 is a known pseudogene. The CDR3 covers 10 residues. The CDR3, as DNA: TGTGCCAGCAGCATCGGAAGGCTGTTTTTT. It encodes CASSIGRLFF.

This chain links TRBV6-4 with TRBJ1-5; tentatively, D is TRBD1 (6 bases). The V gene lost 9 bases and the J gene lost 1 base, with 13 bases spanning the gap. The germline V gene has CDR1 MRHNA and CDR2 SNTAGT. This CDR3 comprises 14 residues. The CDR3 nucleotides read TGTGCCAGAAAGGGGGGTTTAAGCAATCAGCCCCAGCATTTT. It specifies CARKGGLSNQPQHF.

The V and J genes are TRBV27 and TRBJ2-3, with D perhaps matching TRBD2 (6 bases). This CDR3 contains 13 residues. Germline V gene sequence: CDR1 MNHEY, CDR2 SMNVEV (reference sequence). Trimming shortened V by 0 bases and J by 5 bases, and 6 bases separated the two germline ends. CDR3 coding DNA: TGTGCCAGCAGTTTATCGGGGGGAGATACGCAGTATTTT. Translating it yields CASSLSGGDTQYF.

The CDR3, as DNA: TGTGCCAGCAGCTATACAGGGGGCCTCTACGAGCAGTACTTC. Its translation is CASSYTGGLYEQYF. The chain is built from TRBV3-1 (or the pseudogene TRBV3-2) and TRBJ2-7; 9 bases match TRBD1. Germline-derived CDR1 and CDR2 are LGHDT and YNNKEL (reference sequence). V gave up 5 bases and J gave up 3 bases; unmatched junction bases: 5. This CDR3 has 14 amino acids.

The rearrangement joins TRBV30 to TRBJ1-2; 8 bases match TRBD1. This CDR3 is 16 amino acids long. CDR1 GTSNPN and CDR2 SVGIG come from the germline V gene (reference sequence). The V gene end was trimmed by 3 bases and the J gene end by 4 bases; junction bases not matched to a gene: 13. CDR3 nucleotide sequence: TGTGCCTGGAGCCCCATCTCGGACAGGGCAGTCTATGGCTACACCTTC. Its translation: CAWSPISDRAVYGYTF.

This chain uses TRBV2 with TRBJ2-7; 9 bases are a match to TRBD1. Germline V gene data show CDR1 as SNHLY and CDR2 as FYNNEI. The V segment lost 6 bases and the J segment 0 bases; nucleotides outside the gene matches: 6. The CDR3 loop spans 15 amino acids. CDR3 residues: CASRRDRATSYEQYF. The CDR3 coding sequence is TGTGCCAGCAGGAGGGACAGGGCCACCTCCTACGAGCAGTACTTC.

V is TRBV19 and J is TRBJ2-4; the D gene could be TRBD1 or TRBD2 (5 bases each). Germline lookup yields CDR1 LNHDA and CDR2 SQIVND (reference sequence). Between the trimmed V and J ends, which lost 3 bases and 0 bases, there was a span of 15 bases. The CDR3 totals 17 residues. This chain's CDR3 is CASSMYATGLAKNIQYF. For the CDR3, the DNA is TGTGCCAGTAGTATGTACGCAACAGGACTAGCCAAAAACATTCAGTACTTC.

The rearrangement joins TRBV19 to TRBJ1-5; TRBD1 matches at 10 bases. This CDR3 has 19 residues. J lost 3 bases, V lost 2 bases, and 13 bases had no gene match. Germline CDR1 reads LNHDA; CDR2 reads SQIVND (reference sequence). The CDR3 sequence: CASSIKGTGAPTHNQPQHF. CDR3 DNA: TGTGCCAGTAGTATAAAAGGGACAGGGGCCCCAACCCACAATCAGCCCCAGCATTTT.

This chain uses TRBV4-1 with TRBJ1-1, with 7 nucleotides matching TRBD1. This CDR3 has 15 amino acids. With 3 bases clipped from V and 5 bases from J, the junction kept 9 bases outside the gene matches. Germline CDR1 reads MGHRA; CDR2 reads YSYEKL. The DNA for the CDR3 is TGCGCCAGCAGCCAGAGACAGGGTAGGATGACTGAAGCTTTCTTT. Translation gives CASSQRQGRMTEAFF.

The CDR3 is CASRGTGPGGEQFF. The CDR3 DNA is TGTGCCAGCAGGGGGACTGGGCCCGGGGGCGAGCAGTTCTTC. The chain recombines TRBV2 with TRBJ2-1; D may correspond to TRBD1 or TRBD2 (6 bases each). V shed 6 bases and J shed 10 bases, with 19 bases lying between them. The CDR3 is 14 residues long. Germline-derived CDR1 and CDR2 are SNHLY and FYNNEI.

This clone came up once. The chain is built from TRBV19 and TRBJ2-3, with 10 bases aligning to TRBD2. Trimming at V came to 6 bases and at J to 6 bases, leaving 6 bases not matched to a gene. There are 14 residues in the CDR3. Germline V gene data show CDR1 as LNHDA and CDR2 as SQIVND (reference sequence). This chain's CDR3 is CASRPLAGADTQYF. The CDR3 nucleotides are TGTGCCAGTAGGCCCCTAGCGGGAGCCGATACGCAGTATTTT.

The table lists this clone with a few counts. The chain couples TRBV19 to TRBJ1-2; D gene unclear. Germline V gene lookup returns CDR1 LNHDA and CDR2 SQIVND (reference sequence). V was clipped by 1 base and J by 0 bases, with 6 bases between them. The CDR3 has 14 amino acids. In DNA form, the CDR3 reads TGTGCCAGTAGTATAGGGCCTCCTAACTATGGCTACACCTTC. Encoded protein: CASSIGPPNYGYTF. The variable domain in full, with the rest retrieved from reference TRBV19 and TRBJ1-2, is DGGITQSPKYLFRKEGQNVTLSCEQNLNHDAMYWYRQDPGQGLRLIYYSQIVNDFQKGDIAEGYSVSREKKESFPLTVTSAQKNPTAFYLCASSIGPPNYGYTFGSGTRLTVV.

This clone has only one observation. V usage is TRBV18 and J usage is TRBJ2-1; 10 nucleotides align to TRBD2. The germline V gene has CDR1 KGHSH and CDR2 LQKENI. The CDR3 runs 16 residues. After removal of 2 bases from V and 6 bases from J, the junction contained 7 bases not matched to a gene. CDR3 nucleotide sequence: TGTGCCAGCTCACCAGGGGCTAGCGGGAGCATCAATGAGCAGTTCTTC. Its translation: CASSPGASGSINEQFF.